A selection of T cell receptor beta chains follows, all from one sample in a study of CD8+ T cells in alopecia areata. Sequencing was performed with immunoSEQ multiplex PCR; in TCRdb, only in-frame clones are kept and a portion is missing. The table has fewer than 350,000 clones, more than 45% seen once. The material was CD4+ T cells sorted from blood, obtained at week 24, from a patient treated with tofacitinib. The receptor source for this set is a human donor with alopecia areata. Both conserved end residues are part of each CDR3. Each record gives: D gene, J gene, V gene, CDR3 length, clone size, CDR3 DNA, CDR3 protein. The D gene is left open where the match is weak. Some rows mark clone size as missing; the rest say once, few, many or name a class of expanded clone.

. | TRBJ2-7 | TRBV28 | 10 | . | TGTGCCAGCGGTGGGGGGGAGCAGTACTTC | CASGGGEQYF
. | TRBJ1-5 | TRBV4-1 | 16 | . | TGCGCCAGCAGCCAAGTCAAGGGAACGATTGATCAGCCCCAGCATTTT | CASSQVKGTIDQPQHF
. | TRBJ2-2 | TRBV7-8 | 13 | . | TGTGCCAGCAGCTATTCGAACACCGGGGAGCTGTTTTTT | CASSYSNTGELFF
TRBD2 | TRBJ2-7 | TRBV5-1 | 16 | . | TGCGCCAGCAGCCCCCAAAGCGGGGATAGCTCCTACGAGCAGTACTTC | CASSPQSGDSSYEQYF
TRBD1 | TRBJ1-2 | TRBV5-4 | 15 | . | TGTGCCAGCAGCGTAGACAGGGGGCGCTGGGATGGCTACACCTTC | CASSVDRGRWDGYTF
. | TRBJ2-1 | TRBV5-1 | 17 | few | TGCGCCAGCAGCTTGGCGGCAAGGGGCCTAGCAAACAATGAGCAGTTCTTC | CASSLAARGLANNEQFF
. | TRBJ1-5 | TRBV7-2 | 16 | . | TGTGCCAGCAGCTCAGGAACATCCGCCTCCGATCAGCCCCAGCATTTT | CASSSGTSASDQPQHF
. | TRBJ2-5 | TRBV10-3 | 13 | . | TGTGCCATCAGTGAGTCGGCCCGAGAGACCCAGTACTTC | CAISESARETQYF
. | TRBJ1-6 | TRBV18 | 14 | . | TGTGCCAGCTCGCAACAGGGACCACGGTCACCCCTCCACTTT | CASSQQGPRSPLHF
TRBD2 | TRBJ2-3 | TRBV2 | 16 | few | TGTGCCAGCAGCCATCCCCCTAGCGGAAGCACAGATACGCAGTATTTT | CASSHPPSGSTDTQYF
TRBD1 | TRBJ2-7 | TRBV29-1 | 13 | . | TGCAGCGTTGGGGCCCAGGGGGCGGGAGAGCAGTACTTC | CSVGAQGAGEQYF
. | TRBJ2-7 | TRBV4-1 | 14 | few | TGCGCCAGCTCCCGGGATCCCGGGTCCTACGAGCAGTACTTC | CASSRDPGSYEQYF
. | TRBJ1-4 | TRBV7-2 | 17 | few | TGTGCCAGCAGCTTAGCCGGGGGTCTAGGAAGTGGTGAAAAACTGTTTTTT | CASSLAGGLGSGEKLFF
TRBD2 | TRBJ2-4 | TRBV11-2 | 14 | few | TGTGCCAGCAGCTTAGGCCTACTAGCGAACATTCAGTACTTC | CASSLGLLANIQYF
TRBD1 | TRBJ2-4 | TRBV7-9 | 17 | . | TGTGCCAGCAGCTATTCACCCGGGACAGGGAAAGGAAACATTCAGTACTTC | CASSYSPGTGKGNIQYF
. | TRBJ1-4 | TRBV4-1 | 16 | . | TGCGCCAGCAGCCAAGAAGAGGGGGGTATTCGTGAAAAACTGTTTTTT | CASSQEEGGIREKLFF
TRBD2 | TRBJ2-5 | TRBV4-3 | 13 | . | TGCGCCAGCAGCCGGGCTAGCGGAGAGACCCAGTACTTC | CASSRASGETQYF
TRBD2 | TRBJ2-3 | TRBV5-1 | 16 | few | TGCGCCAGCAGCCCGCTAGCGGGGGGGCTGGAAGATACGCAGTATTTT | CASSPLAGGLEDTQYF
TRBD1 | TRBJ2-2 | TRBV10-3 | 15 | . | TGTGCCATCAGTGAGTCCCTCGACAGGGCCGGGGAGCTGTTTTTT | CAISESLDRAGELFF
. | TRBJ1-2 | TRBV29-1 | 11 | few | TGCAGCGTCCTCGGGGGTGCTGGCTACACCTTC | CSVLGGAGYTF